This T cell receptor (beta chain) was recovered during a study of blood T cell repertoires in COVID-19. Study-level information: From T cells, B-cell-depleted T cells, or PBMCs came the material, which was cDNA or gDNA.

The CDR3 is made up of 18 amino acids. This clone was seen a single time. Per the original data handling: Quantification of nucleated cells was approximated via reference gene primer amplification. Sequenced by immunoSEQ multiplex PCR; TCRdb stores in-frame clones only, minus some. The D gene and trimming were derived from the DNA, and the V and J assignments and clone size from that table. The sample includes 80,000 to 95,000 clones, 80% to 85% of them seen just once. Sequenced sample: peripheral blood. This TCR was sampled from an elderly woman with active or convalescent COVID-19. The chain carries TRBV21-1 and TRBJ2-1; the DNA was not used to check the table's D call, TRBD2. TRBV21-1 is designated a pseudogene. CDR3 sequence: CASSSQCDGVLVVNEQFF. CDR3 coding DNA: TGTGCCAGCAGCAGTCAATGCGACGGGGTTCTAGTAGTCAATGAGCAGTTCTTC.